This T cell receptor beta chain was obtained from a study of blood T cell repertoires in COVID-19 (dated by TCRdb to 2018 to 2020). About the study as a whole: Samples from collaborators originated in the United States, Italy and Spain and spanned both the acute and convalescent phases of COVID-19. The samples were drawn from two sources: the first 160 participants of the ongoing ImmuneRACE study, and 1,000 to 1,500 subjects contributed by 6 global collaborators. HLA class I and class II types, where available, came from metadata supplied by the sample provider rather than from assay-based typing. The material from the prospective study consisted of cDNA or gDNA derived from T cells, B-cell-depleted T cells, or PBMCs. The dataset comprised deeply sampled blood TCRbeta repertoires from subjects exposed to, actively infected with, or recovered from COVID-19. The repertoires were released in a freely available public database meant as a resource for research on the immune response to SARS-CoV-2. A de-identified subject ID, COVID-19 status, age in years and sex were almost always included in the sample metadata.

The paper as a whole reports these results and caveats: The quantity of clinical and demographic metadata differed by source and by participant and was supplied without curation.

One collaborating source in Seattle enrolled patients while the patients were actively infected and followed the patients over time throughout the course of disease. Whole blood was collected in K2EDTA tubes by collaborating institutions according to the institutions' own protocols. For TCRbeta analysis, collaborators shipped samples in one of three forms: frozen whole blood, isolated PBMCs, or DNA extracted from either of those sample types. For this clone: This clone's antigen is unknown. Base quality data are lacking; no much larger clone is found one base away.

Trimming costs V 5 bases and J 2 bases, and their ends lie 18 bases apart. From a lookup of the germline V gene (reference sequence), CDR1 and CDR2 are SEHNR and FQNEAQ. Taken from cysteine to phenylalanine, the CDR3 has 16 residues. CDR3 DNA only is kept here, 48 bases in frame from base 1. TCRbeta CDR3 regions were amplified from genomic DNA by means of the immunoSEQ Assay, a bias-controlled multiplex PCR. In the original analysis: The number of nucleated cells in each sample was estimated from the amplification of reference gene primers within the assay. To quantify the absolute abundance of each unique TCRbeta CDR3 rearrangement, sequence reads were collapsed and filtered. Productive Simpson clonality was computed per sample as the square root of Simpson's diversity index over productive rearrangements. Sourced from immuneACCESS, this table was stored by TCRdb with only in-frame sequences that have V and J called. A share of the clones is absent; for the studies checked, an unresolved V gene accounts for under half, and the remainder has no known explanation. Clonal size and the V and J genes are those of that table, whereas D and trimming came from the DNA. Here the sample has some 100,000 clones; just over 85% occur a single time. The leading ten clones occupy around 2% of the sample.

This TCR was sampled from a man between 50 and 59 years old with COVID-19, enrolled during active disease. Sequenced sample: peripheral blood. The sequence links TRBV7-9 to TRBJ2-5; possibly the D gene is TRBD2, per 5 matching bases. Here the CDR3 is given as CASSPPGDFSQETQYF. The sequence in DNA is TGTGCCAGCAGCCCTCCCGGGGATTTCTCGCAAGAGACCCAGTACTTC.